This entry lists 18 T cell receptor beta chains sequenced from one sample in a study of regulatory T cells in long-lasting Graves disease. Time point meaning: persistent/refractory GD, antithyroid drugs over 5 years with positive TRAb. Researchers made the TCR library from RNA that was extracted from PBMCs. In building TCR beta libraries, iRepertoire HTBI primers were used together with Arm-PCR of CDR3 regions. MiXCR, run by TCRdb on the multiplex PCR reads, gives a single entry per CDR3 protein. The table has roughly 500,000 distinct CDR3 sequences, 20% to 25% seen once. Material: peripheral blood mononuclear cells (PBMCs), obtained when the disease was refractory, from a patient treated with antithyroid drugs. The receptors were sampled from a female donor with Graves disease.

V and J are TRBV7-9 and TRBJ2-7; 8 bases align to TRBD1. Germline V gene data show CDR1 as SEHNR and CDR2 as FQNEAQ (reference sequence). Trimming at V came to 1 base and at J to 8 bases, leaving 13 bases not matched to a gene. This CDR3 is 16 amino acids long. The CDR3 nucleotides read TGTGCCAGCAGCTTAGGGAGGGGACAGGCGCCCCTGAAGCAGTACTTC. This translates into CASSLGRGQAPLKQYF. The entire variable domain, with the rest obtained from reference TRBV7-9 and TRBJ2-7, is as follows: DTGVSQNPRHKITKRGQNVTFRCDPISEHNRLYWYRQTLGQGPEFLTYFQNEAQLEKSRLLSDRFSAERPKGSFSTLEIQRTEQGDSAMYLCASSLGRGQAPLKQYFGPGTRLTVT.

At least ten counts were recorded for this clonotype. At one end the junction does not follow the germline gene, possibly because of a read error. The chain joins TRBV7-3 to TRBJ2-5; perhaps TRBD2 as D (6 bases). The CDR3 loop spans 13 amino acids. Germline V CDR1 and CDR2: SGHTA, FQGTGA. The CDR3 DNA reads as TGTGCCAGCAGATCAAGCGGGTCGGGGACCCAGTGCTTC. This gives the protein CASRSSGSGTQCF.

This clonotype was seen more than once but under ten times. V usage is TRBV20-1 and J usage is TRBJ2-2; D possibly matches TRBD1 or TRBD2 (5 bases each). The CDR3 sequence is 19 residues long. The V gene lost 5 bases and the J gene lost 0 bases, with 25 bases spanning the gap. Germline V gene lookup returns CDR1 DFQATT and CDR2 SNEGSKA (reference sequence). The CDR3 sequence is CSAEKQKGRISANTGELFF. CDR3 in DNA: TGCAGTGCTGAGAAACAAAAGGGACGGATCTCCGCGAACACCGGGGAGCTGTTTTTT.

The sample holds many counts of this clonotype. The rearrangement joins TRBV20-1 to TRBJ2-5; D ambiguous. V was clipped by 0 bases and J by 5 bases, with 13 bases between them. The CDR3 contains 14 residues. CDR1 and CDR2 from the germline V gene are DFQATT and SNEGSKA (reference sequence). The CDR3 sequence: CSARDPSQGETQYF. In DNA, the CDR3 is TGCAGTGCTAGAGATCCTTCCCAAGGGGAGACCCAGTACTTC.

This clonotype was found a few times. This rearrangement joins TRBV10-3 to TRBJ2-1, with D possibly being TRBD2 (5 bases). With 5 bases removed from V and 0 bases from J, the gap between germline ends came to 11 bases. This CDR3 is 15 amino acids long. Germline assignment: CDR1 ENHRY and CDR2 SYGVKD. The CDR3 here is CAISSDLSSYNEQFF. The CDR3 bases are TGTGCCATCAGTTCGGACTTGAGCTCCTACAATGAGCAGTTCTTC.

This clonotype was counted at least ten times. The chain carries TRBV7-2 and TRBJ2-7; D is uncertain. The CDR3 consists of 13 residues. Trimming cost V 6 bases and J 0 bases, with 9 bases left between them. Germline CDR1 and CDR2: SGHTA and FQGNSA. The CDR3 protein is CASRPHASYEQYF. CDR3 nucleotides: TGTGCCAGCAGACCACACGCCTCCTACGAGCAGTACTTC.

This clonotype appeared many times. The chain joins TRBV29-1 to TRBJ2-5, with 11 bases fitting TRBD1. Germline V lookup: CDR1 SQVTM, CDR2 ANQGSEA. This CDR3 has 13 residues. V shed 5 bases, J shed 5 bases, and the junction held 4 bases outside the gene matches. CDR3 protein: CSVSGTGGETQYF. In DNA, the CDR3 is TGCAGCGTTTCCGGGACAGGGGGGGAGACCCAGTACTTC.

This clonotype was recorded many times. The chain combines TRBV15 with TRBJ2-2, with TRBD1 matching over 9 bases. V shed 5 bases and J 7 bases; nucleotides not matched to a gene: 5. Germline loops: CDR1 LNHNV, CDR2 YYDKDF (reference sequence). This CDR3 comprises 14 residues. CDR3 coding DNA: TGTGCCACCAGCGGGGACAGGGTGGACGGGGAGCTGTTTTTT. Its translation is CATSGDRVDGELFF.

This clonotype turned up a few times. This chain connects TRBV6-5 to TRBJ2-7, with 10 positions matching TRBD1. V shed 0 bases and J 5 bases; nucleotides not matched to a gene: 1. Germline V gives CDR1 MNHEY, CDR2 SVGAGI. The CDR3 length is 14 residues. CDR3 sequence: CASSYSGQGNEQYF. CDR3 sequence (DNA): TGTGCCAGCAGTTACTCGGGACAGGGGAACGAGCAGTACTTC.

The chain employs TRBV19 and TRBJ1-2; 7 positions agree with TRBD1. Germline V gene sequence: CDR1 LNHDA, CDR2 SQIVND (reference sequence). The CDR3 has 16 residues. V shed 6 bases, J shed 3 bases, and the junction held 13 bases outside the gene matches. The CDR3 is CASSRRGGGDHYGYTF. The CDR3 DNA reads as TGTGCCAGTAGCCGACGAGGGGGCGGGGATCACTATGGCTACACCTTC.

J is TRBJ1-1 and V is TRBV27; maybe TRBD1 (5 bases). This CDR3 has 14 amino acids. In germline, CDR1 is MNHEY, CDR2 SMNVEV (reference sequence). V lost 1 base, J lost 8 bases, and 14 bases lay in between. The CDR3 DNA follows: TGTGCCAGCAGTTTATGGCGAGGGGATACCGAAGCTTTCTTT. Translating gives CASSLWRGDTEAFF.

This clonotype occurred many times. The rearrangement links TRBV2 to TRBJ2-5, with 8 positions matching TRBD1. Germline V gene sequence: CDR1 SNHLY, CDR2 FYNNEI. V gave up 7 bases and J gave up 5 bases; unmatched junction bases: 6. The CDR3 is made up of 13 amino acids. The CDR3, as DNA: TGTGCCAGCACCGGACAGGGATGGGAGACCCAGTACTTC. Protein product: CASTGQGWETQYF.

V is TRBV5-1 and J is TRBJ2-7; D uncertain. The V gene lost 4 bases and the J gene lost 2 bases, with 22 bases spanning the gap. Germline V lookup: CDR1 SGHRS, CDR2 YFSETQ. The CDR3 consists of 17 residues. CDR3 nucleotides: TGCGCCAGCAGCCTGCACACGGAGAAAACGCGAGCCTACGAGCAGTACTTC. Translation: CASSLHTEKTRAYEQYF.

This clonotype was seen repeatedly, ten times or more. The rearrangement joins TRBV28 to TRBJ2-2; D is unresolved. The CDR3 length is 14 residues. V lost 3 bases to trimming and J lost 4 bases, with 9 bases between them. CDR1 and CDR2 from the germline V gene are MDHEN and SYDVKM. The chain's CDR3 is CASSFFAGTGELFF. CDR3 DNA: TGTGCCAGCAGTTTTTTTGCCGGCACCGGGGAGCTGTTTTTT.

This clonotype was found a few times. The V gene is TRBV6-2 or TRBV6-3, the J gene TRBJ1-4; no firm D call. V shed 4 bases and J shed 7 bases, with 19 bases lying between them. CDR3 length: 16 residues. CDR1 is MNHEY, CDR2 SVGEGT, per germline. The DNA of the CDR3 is TGTGCCAGCAGTTTCTTCGGGGTGGGCAGCACTGAAAAACTGTTTTTT. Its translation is CASSFFGVGSTEKLFF.

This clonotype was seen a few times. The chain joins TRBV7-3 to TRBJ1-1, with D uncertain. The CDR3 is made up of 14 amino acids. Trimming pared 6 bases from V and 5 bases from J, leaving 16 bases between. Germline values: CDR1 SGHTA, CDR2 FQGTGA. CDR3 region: CASRVGDSVTEAFF. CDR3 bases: TGTGCCAGCAGGGTCGGGGATTCTGTGACTGAAGCTTTCTTT.

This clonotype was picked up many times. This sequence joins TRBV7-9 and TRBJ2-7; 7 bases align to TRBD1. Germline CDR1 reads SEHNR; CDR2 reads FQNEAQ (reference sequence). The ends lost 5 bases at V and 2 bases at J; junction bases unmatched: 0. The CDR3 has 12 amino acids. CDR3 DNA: TGTGCCAGCAGCACAGGGGCCTACGAGCAGTACTTC. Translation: CASSTGAYEQYF.

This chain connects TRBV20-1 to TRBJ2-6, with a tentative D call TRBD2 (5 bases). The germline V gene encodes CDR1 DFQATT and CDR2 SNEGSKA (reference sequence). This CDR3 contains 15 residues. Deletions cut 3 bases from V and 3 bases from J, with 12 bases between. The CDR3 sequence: CSASLSGGGANVLTF. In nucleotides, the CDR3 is TGCAGTGCTAGCCTCAGTGGAGGTGGGGCCAACGTCCTGACTTTC.